This T cell receptor (beta chain) was captured in a study of T cell repertoires in cytomegalovirus infection (dated by TCRdb to between 2018 and 2021). For the wider study: Peptide stimulations targeted recently identified HLA-C-restricted CMV epitopes, whose presentation resists viral immunomodulation, together with well-studied HLA-B-restricted epitopes. Donor HLA type was relevant to the analysis, because carriage of CMV infection together with the matching HLA type was indicated by public TCR beta signatures. The paper's findings and limits, for the study overall: Carriers of CMV infection plus the relevant HLA type were discriminated by the cumulative frequency of public TCR beta family members in the study cohort and in an independent approximately 360-donor cohort. The ex vivo response was dominated by HLA-C-restricted CMV-specific TCR beta clonotypes, which also provided the single most frequent clonotype in two of eight donors.

This clonotype was counted only a few times. Its antigen target is currently unknown. Within one base of it there is no much larger clone, and no base qualities were kept. This specimen's treatment or condition label, per the study, means: in vitro stimulation with specific CMV peptide epitopes to enrich CMV-specific T cells. For sequencing, an Illumina HiSeq 1500 was employed. TCRdb's own reprocessing of the public reads used fastp at Q25 and MiXCR and kept productive beta chains. Every entry covers one CDR3 protein and lists the most common genes and DNA from its rows. For this sample there are about 130,000 distinct CDR3 sequences; approximately 30% appear just once. The ten largest clones capture around 50% of the sample. This sequence originates from a human donor in good health (CMV status not recorded). Some clones in this sample may be carry-over from other donors' samples. Sequenced material: CD8+ T cells from cultured PBMCs, taken from culture after CMV antigen stimulation.

Here is the DNA: TGTGCCAGCTGGCCGGGGACAGCCGAGGGGGAGACCCAGTACTTC. This gives the protein CASWPGTAEGETQYF. The V and J genes are TRBV12-3 or TRBV12-4 and TRBJ2-5; TRBD1 fits 7 bases in the junction. After removal of 8 bases from V and 5 bases from J, the junction retains 14 bases not matched to a gene. The CDR3, from cysteine to phenylalanine, totals 15 residues. Just the 45-base CDR3 DNA is kept, in frame starting at base 1.